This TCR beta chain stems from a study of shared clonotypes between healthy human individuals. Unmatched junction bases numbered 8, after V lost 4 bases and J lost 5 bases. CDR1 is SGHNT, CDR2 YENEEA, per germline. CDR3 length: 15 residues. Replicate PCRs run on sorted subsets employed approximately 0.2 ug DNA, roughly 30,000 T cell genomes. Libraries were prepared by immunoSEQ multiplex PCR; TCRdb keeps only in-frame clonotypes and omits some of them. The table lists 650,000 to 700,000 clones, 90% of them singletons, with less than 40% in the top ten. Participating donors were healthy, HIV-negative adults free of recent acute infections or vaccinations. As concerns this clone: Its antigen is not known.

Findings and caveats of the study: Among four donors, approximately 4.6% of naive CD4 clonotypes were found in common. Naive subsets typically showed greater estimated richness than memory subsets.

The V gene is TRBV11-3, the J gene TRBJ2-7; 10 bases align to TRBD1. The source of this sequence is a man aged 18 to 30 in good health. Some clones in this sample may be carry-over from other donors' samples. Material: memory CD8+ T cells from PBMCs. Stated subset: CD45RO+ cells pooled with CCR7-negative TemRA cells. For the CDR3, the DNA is TGTGCCAGCAGCTCTCGGGACAGGGGTTTGCACGAGCAGTACTTC. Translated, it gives CASSSRDRGLHEQYF.